What follows describes a single T cell receptor beta chain. What it binds is not known. A junction boundary mismatches the germline segment, possibly from a read error. The sample comes from a study of T-cell reconstitution after alpha-beta-depleted transplantation in children. The CDR3 loop spans 13 amino acids. Germline-derived CDR1 and CDR2 are SQVTM and ANQGSEA. It was with unique molecular identifiers that the TCRbeta library was prepared. TCRdb called the PCR reads again in MiXCR, with one record for every CDR3 protein. The sample holds 600,000 or so distinct CDR3 sequences; approximately 22% are singletons and the top ten take less than 15%. Study-level findings and limits: Among T cells one year after transplant, newly produced cells accounted for most counts and diversity.

This clonotype was obtained from a boy in the first two years of life who had a stem cell transplant for acute myeloid leukemia, so the T cells may come from the graft donor. The gene calls are TRBV29-1 and TRBJ2-1, with no clear D. This specimen was PBMCs, mostly from graft donor cells, taken 360 days after TCRalphabeta/CD19-depleted stem cell transplant. The CDR3 DNA reads TGCAGCCTAATGACAAACTCCTGCAATGAGCAGTTCTTC. It encodes CSLMTNSCNEQFF.